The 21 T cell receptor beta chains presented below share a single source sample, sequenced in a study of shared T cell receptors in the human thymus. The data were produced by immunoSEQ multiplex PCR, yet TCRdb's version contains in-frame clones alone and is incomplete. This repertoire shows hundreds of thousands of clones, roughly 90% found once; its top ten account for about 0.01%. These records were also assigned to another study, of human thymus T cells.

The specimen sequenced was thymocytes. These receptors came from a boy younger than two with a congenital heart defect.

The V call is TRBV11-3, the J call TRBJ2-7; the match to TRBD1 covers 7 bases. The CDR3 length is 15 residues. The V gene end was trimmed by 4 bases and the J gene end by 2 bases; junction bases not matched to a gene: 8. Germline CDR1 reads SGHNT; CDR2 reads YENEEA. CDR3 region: CASSSPGQKPYEQYF. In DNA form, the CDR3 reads TGTGCCAGCAGCTCCCCGGGACAGAAACCCTACGAGCAGTACTTC.

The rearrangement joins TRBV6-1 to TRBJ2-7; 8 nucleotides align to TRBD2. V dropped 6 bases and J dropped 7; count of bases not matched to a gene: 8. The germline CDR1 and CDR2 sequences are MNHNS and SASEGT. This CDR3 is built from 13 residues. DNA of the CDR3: TGTGCCAGCAGCAAAGCGGGAGTTGGTGAGCAGTACTTC. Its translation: CASSKAGVGEQYF.

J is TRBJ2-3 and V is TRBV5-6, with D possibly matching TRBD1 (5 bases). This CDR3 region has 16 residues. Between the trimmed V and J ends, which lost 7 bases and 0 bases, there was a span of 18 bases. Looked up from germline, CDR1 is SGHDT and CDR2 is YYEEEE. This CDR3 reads CASASRRGNSTDTQYF. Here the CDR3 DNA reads TGTGCCAGCGCCTCGCGAAGGGGTAATAGCACAGATACGCAGTATTTT.

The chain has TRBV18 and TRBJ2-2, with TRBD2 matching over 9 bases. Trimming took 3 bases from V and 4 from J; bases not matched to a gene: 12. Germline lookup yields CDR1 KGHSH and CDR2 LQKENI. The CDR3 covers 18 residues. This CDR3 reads CASSPHGGRAPGTGELFF. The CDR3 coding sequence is TGTGCCAGCTCACCCCACGGCGGGAGGGCCCCGGGCACCGGGGAGCTGTTTTTT. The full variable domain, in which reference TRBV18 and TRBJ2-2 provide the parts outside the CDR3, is NAGVMQNPRHLVRRRGQEARLRCSPMKGHSHVYWYRQLPEEGLKFMVYLQKENIIDESGMPKERFSAEFPKEGPSILRIQQVVRGDSAAYFCASSPHGGRAPGTGELFFGEGSRLTVL.

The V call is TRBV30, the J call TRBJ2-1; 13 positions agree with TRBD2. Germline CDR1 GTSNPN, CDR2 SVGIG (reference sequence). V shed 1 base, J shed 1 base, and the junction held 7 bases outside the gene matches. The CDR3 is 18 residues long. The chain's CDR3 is CAWSGQLAGGPSYNEQFF. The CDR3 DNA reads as TGTGCCTGGAGTGGCCAACTAGCGGGAGGGCCTTCCTACAATGAGCAGTTCTTC.

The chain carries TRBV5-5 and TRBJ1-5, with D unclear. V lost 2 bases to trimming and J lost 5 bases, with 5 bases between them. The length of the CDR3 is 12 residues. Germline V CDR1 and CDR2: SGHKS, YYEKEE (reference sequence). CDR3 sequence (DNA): TGTGCCAGCAGCTTATTCGATCAGCCCCAGCATTTT. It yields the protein CASSLFDQPQHF.

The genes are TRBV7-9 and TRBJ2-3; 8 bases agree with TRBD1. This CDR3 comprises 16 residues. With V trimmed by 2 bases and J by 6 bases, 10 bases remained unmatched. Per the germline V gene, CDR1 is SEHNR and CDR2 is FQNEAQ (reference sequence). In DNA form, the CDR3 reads TGTGCCAGCAGCTTAAGAGACAGGGGCGGACCCGATACGCAGTATTTT. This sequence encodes CASSLRDRGGPDTQYF. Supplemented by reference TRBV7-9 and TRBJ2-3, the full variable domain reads DTGVSQNPRHKITKRGQNVTFRCDPISEHNRLYWYRQTLGQGPEFLTYFQNEAQLEKSRLLSDRFSAERPKGSFSTLEIQRTEQGDSAMYLCASSLRDRGGPDTQYFGPGTRLTVL.

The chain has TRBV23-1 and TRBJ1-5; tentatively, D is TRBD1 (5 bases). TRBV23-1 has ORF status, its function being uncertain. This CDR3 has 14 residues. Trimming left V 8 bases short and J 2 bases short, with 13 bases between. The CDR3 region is CASPDSRGNQPQHF. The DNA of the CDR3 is TGCGCCAGCCCCGACAGTCGAGGCAATCAGCCCCAGCATTTT.

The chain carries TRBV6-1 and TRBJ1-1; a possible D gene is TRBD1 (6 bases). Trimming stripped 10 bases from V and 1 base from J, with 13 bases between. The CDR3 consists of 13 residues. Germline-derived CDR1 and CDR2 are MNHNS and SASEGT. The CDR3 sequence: CATQQGRNTEAFF. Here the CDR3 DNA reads TGTGCCACCCAACAGGGCAGGAACACTGAAGCTTTCTTT.

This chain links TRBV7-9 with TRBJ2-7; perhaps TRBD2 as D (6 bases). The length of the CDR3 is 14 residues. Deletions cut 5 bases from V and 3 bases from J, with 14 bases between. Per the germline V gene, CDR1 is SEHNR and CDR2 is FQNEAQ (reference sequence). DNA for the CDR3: TGTGCCAGCAGCCCAGCCTCGCGGGGCTACGAGCAGTACTTC. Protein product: CASSPASRGYEQYF.

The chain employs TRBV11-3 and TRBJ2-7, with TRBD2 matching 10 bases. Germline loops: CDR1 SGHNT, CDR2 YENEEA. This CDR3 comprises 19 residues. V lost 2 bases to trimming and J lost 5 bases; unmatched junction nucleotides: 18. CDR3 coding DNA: TGTGCCAGCAGCTTAAACCCCTATACTCTAGCGGGAGATAGGGACGAGCAGTACTTC. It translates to CASSLNPYTLAGDRDEQYF.

CDR3 in DNA: TGTGCCAGCAGCCGTCGAGCACCTGGGCCTATATCAACTCCCTACGAGCAGTACTTC. As protein: CASSRRAPGPISTPYEQYF. The chain combines TRBV7-8 with TRBJ2-7; D is undetermined. Germline V gene sequence: CDR1 SGHVS, CDR2 FQNEAQ. The CDR3 runs 19 residues. V shed 5 bases and J shed 2 bases, with 28 bases lying between them.

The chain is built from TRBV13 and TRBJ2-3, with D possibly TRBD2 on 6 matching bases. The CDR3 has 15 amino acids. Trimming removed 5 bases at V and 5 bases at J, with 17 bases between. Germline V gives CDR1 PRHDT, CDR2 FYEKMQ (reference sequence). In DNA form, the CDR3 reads TGTGCCAGCAGCAAAACTAGCCGGAGAGTAGATACGCAGTATTTT. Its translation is CASSKTSRRVDTQYF.

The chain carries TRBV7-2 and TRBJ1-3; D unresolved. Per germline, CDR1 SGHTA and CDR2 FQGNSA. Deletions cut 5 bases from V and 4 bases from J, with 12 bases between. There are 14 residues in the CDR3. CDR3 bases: TGTGCCAGCAGCCAGGACTGGGTCGGAAACACCATATATTTT. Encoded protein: CASSQDWVGNTIYF.

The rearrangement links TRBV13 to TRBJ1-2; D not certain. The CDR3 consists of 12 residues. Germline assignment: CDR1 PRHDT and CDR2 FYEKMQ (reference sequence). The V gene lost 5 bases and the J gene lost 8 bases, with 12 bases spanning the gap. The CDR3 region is CASSPRGGGYTF. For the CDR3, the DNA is TGTGCCAGCAGCCCCCGAGGCGGGGGCTACACCTTC.

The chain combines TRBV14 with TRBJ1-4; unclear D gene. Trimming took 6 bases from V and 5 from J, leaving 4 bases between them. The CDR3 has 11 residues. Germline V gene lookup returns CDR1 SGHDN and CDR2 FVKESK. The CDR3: CASSSNEKLFF. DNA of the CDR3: TGTGCCAGCAGTTCAAATGAAAAACTGTTTTTT.

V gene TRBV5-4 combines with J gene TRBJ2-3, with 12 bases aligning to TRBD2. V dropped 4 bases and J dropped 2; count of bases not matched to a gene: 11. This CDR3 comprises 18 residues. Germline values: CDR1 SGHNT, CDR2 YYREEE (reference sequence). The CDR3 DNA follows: TGTGCCAGCAGCGTCGGGACTAGCGGGCACCTATACACAGATACGCAGTATTTT. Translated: CASSVGTSGHLYTDTQYF.

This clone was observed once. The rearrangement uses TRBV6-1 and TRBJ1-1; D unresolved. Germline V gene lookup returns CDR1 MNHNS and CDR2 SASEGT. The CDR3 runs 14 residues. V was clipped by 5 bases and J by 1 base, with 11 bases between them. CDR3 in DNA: TGTGCCAGCAGTTCGAGGGAGCCGAACACTGAAGCTTTCTTT. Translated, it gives CASSSREPNTEAFF.

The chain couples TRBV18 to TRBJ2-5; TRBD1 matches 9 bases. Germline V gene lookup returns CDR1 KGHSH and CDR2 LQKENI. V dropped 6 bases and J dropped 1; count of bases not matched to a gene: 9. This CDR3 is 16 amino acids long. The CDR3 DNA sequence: TGTGCCAGCTCTCAAGGGACAGGGAGTCCCCAAGAGACCCAGTACTTC. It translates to CASSQGTGSPQETQYF.

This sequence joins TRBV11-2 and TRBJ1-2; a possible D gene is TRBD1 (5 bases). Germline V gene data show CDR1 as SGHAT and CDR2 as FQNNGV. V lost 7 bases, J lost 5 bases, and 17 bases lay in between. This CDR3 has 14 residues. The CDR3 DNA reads TGTGCCAGCACCAGCGACGGGGGAGGGTATGGCTACACCTTC. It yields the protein CASTSDGGGYGYTF.

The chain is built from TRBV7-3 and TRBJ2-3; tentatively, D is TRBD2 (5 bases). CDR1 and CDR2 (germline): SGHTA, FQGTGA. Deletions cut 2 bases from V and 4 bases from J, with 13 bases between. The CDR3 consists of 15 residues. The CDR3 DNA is TGTGCCAGCAGCTTAGCTGGTGGGAGCGCAGATACGCAGTATTTT. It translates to CASSLAGGSADTQYF.